Shown below are 19 T cell receptor beta chains from a single sample sequenced in a study of OX40 agonist ivuxolimab in advanced cancers. TCRdb's table, derived via immunoSEQ multiplex PCR, lists solely in-frame clones and lacks some. The sample contains some 86,000 clones, around 88% of which appear only once. This sample comprised CD4+ or CD8+ T cells sorted from blood, obtained in a trial of the OX40 agonist ivuxolimab. These receptors came from an adult with an advanced solid tumor such as melanoma, head and neck, liver or kidney cancer.

The gene calls are TRBV29-1 and TRBJ2-3, with 11 positions matching TRBD1. V lost 8 bases, J lost 3 bases, and 7 bases stayed unmatched. Germline CDR1 reads SQVTM; CDR2 reads ANQGSEA. The CDR3 is made up of 14 amino acids. DNA of the CDR3: TGCAGCACAGACGGACAGGGGGCAACAGATACGCAGTATTTT. Residues: CSTDGQGATDTQYF.

This chain uses TRBV7-8 with TRBJ2-1; tentative D call: TRBD1 (6 bases). CDR1 SGHVS and CDR2 FQNEAQ come from the germline V gene. With 5 bases removed from V and 5 bases from J, the gap between germline ends came to 10 bases. The CDR3 totals 13 residues. CDR3 protein: CASSTQGNNEQFF. Written as DNA, the CDR3 is TGTGCCAGCAGCACACAGGGAAACAATGAGCAGTTCTTC.

This chain joins TRBV7-2 and TRBJ2-5; the match to TRBD2 covers 12 bases. The length of the CDR3 is 17 residues. The V gene end was trimmed by 1 base and the J gene end by 5 bases; junction bases not matched to a gene: 8. Germline CDR1 is SGHTA and CDR2 is FQGNSA. CDR3 residues: CASSLVRLAGGLETQYF. The CDR3 nucleotides read TGTGCCAGCAGCTTAGTTCGCCTAGCGGGGGGGCTGGAGACCCAGTACTTC.

The chain uses TRBV7-2 and TRBJ1-5; D remains ambiguous. V lost 2 bases and J 6 bases, leaving 14 bases between the germline ends. The CDR3 contains 15 residues. Germline V gives CDR1 SGHTA, CDR2 FQGNSA. CDR3 bases: TGTGCCAGCAGCTTAATGGGGTCCCTGGGTCAGCCCCAGCATTTT. Translated: CASSLMGSLGQPQHF.

The rearrangement joins TRBV9 to TRBJ2-3; 11 bases align to TRBD2. The V segment lost 3 bases and the J segment 3 bases; nucleotides outside the gene matches: 9. This CDR3 region has 17 residues. CDR1 is SGDLS and CDR2 is YYNGEE in the germline V gene. The CDR3, as DNA: TGTGCCAGCAGCGCGACCCCCTTAGCGGGAGGGACAGATACGCAGTATTTT. Amino acid sequence: CASSATPLAGGTDTQYF.

The chain is built from TRBV10-3 and TRBJ2-4, with D possibly TRBD1 on 5 matching bases. Germline values: CDR1 ENHRY, CDR2 SYGVKD. V lost 3 bases, J lost 5 bases, and 11 bases lay in between. This CDR3 has 14 amino acids. CDR3 coding DNA: TGTGCCATCAGTGACTCAGGGTCCCAAAACATTCAGTACTTC. It encodes CAISDSGSQNIQYF.

The chain is built from TRBV5-4 and TRBJ2-7; 9 nucleotides match TRBD2. Germline CDR1 reads SGHNT; CDR2 reads YYREEE (reference sequence). V was pared by 4 bases and J by 7 bases, with 6 bases of the junction left unmatched. This CDR3 has 13 amino acids. The CDR3 loop is CASSGSGRVEQYF. CDR3 sequence (DNA): TGTGCCAGCAGCGGTAGCGGGAGAGTGGAGCAGTACTTC. The whole variable domain, filled in from reference TRBV5-4 and TRBJ2-7, reads ETGVTQSPTHLIKTRGQQVTLRCSSQSGHNTVSWYQQALGQGPQFIFQYYREEENGRGNFPPRFSGLQFPNYSSELNVNALELDDSALYLCASSGSGRVEQYFGPGTRLTVT.

A word on this clone: An end of the junction differs from the germline gene, which may be a read error. The V gene is TRBV7-7, the J gene TRBJ2-5, with no clear D. CDR1 SSHAT and CDR2 FNYEAQ come from the germline V gene (reference sequence). The CDR3 length is 14 residues. In DNA form, the CDR3 reads TGTGCTAGCAGCCCACTACTAAGTCAGGAGACCCAGTACTTC. The encoded protein is CASSPLLSQETQYF. Supplemented by reference TRBV7-7 and TRBJ2-5, the full variable domain reads GAGVSQSPRYKVTKRGQDVTLRCDPISSHATLYWYQQALGQGPEFLTYFNYEAQPDKSGLPSDRFSAERPEGSISTLTIQRTEQRDSAMYRCASSPLLSQETQYFGPGTRLLVL.

The V gene is TRBV19, the J gene TRBJ2-2, with no clear D. This CDR3 comprises 12 residues. V was clipped by 2 bases and J by 6 bases, with 4 bases between them. The germline V gene has CDR1 LNHDA and CDR2 SQIVND (reference sequence). As DNA, the CDR3 is TGTGCCAGTAGTATAACCGCCGGGGAGCTGTTTTTT. Translated: CASSITAGELFF.

V usage is TRBV5-4 and J usage is TRBJ2-3; the match to TRBD1 covers 7 bases. The CDR3 length is 16 residues. Germline V gene sequence: CDR1 SGHNT, CDR2 YYREEE (reference sequence). The V segment lost 1 base and the J segment 1 base; nucleotides outside the gene matches: 6. CDR3 residues: CASSLPLGQRTDTQYF. The CDR3 region has the DNA TGTGCCAGCAGCTTGCCATTGGGACAGCGCACAGATACGCAGTATTTT.

The gene calls are TRBV2 and TRBJ2-2; tentatively, D is TRBD1 (6 bases). CDR1 SNHLY and CDR2 FYNNEI come from the germline V gene. Trimming took off 6 bases at V and 6 bases at J, with 14 bases between the two ends. This CDR3 is built from 14 residues. The CDR3 DNA is TGTGCCAGCAGCCTCGGACAGTTTCCCGGGGAGCTGTTTTTT. This gives the protein CASSLGQFPGELFF.

V and J are TRBV7-3 and TRBJ2-1; 13 nucleotides agree with TRBD2. The CDR3 runs to 15 residues. V gave up 4 bases and J gave up 4 bases; unmatched junction bases: 1. Germline CDR1 and CDR2: SGHTA and FQGTGA. The CDR3 DNA follows: TGTGCCAGCAGCTCGGGACTAGCGGGGTACAATGAGCAGTTCTTC. Translating it yields CASSSGLAGYNEQFF.

The V call is TRBV30, the J call TRBJ1-3; D gene unclear. CDR1 is GTSNPN and CDR2 is SVGIG in the germline V gene (reference sequence). The V end was cut by 5 bases, the J end by 1 base, with 15 bases between. The CDR3 spans 15 residues. DNA for the CDR3: TGTGCCTGGGGGTTAGGACTCCCTTCTGGAAACACCATATATTTT. Amino acids: CAWGLGLPSGNTIYF.

The J gene is TRBJ2-5, the V gene TRBV5-1; D call uncertain. Trimming removed 0 bases at V and 1 base at J, with 1 base between. CDR1 and CDR2 from the germline V gene are SGHRS and YFSETQ. This CDR3 region has 12 residues. Here the CDR3 DNA reads TGCGCCAGCAGCTTGGTCCAAGAGACCCAGTACTTC. Translation gives CASSLVQETQYF.

This rearrangement joins TRBV5-1 to TRBJ2-2, with 9 bases that match TRBD2. This CDR3 spans 15 amino acids. In germline, CDR1 is SGHRS, CDR2 YFSETQ. V gave up 1 base and J gave up 5 bases; unmatched junction bases: 3. The CDR3 sequence is CASSLLTSGTGELFF. The CDR3 DNA sequence: TGCGCCAGCAGCTTGTTGACTAGCGGAACCGGGGAGCTGTTTTTT.

This clone has just a few counts. This sequence joins TRBV5-1 and TRBJ2-1; no firm D call. Germline V lookup: CDR1 SGHRS, CDR2 YFSETQ. This CDR3 is 16 amino acids long. Trimming stripped 2 bases from V and 4 bases from J, with 16 bases between. CDR3 residues: CASSFLSPDPYNEQFF. CDR3 in DNA: TGCGCCAGCAGCTTCCTTTCCCCGGATCCTTACAATGAGCAGTTCTTC. The full variable domain, in which reference TRBV5-1 and TRBJ2-1 provide the parts outside the CDR3, is KAGVTQTPRYLIKTRGQQVTLSCSPISGHRSVSWYQQTPGQGLQFLFEYFSETQRNKGNFPGRFSGRQFSNSRSEMNVSTLELGDSALYLCASSFLSPDPYNEQFFGPGTRLTVL.

V usage is TRBV30 and J usage is TRBJ2-3; TRBD2 agrees at 9 bases. CDR1 and CDR2 (germline): GTSNPN, SVGIG (reference sequence). Losses at the gene ends were 0 bases for V and 1 base for J; bases not matched to a gene: 11. The CDR3 is made up of 18 amino acids. In DNA form, the CDR3 reads TGTGCCTGGAGTGTAGGGGCCCACCGCGGGGGGGGCACAGATACGCAGTATTTT. Amino acid sequence: CAWSVGAHRGGGTDTQYF.

This clone was seen once. V is TRBV30 and J is TRBJ1-3; D possibly corresponds to TRBD1 (6 bases). The V end lost 4 bases, the J end lost 0 bases, and 19 bases lay between the germline ends. The CDR3 has 17 residues. In germline, CDR1 is GTSNPN, CDR2 SVGIG (reference sequence). The CDR3 spells CAWTGDLSYLSGNTIYF. The CDR3 coding sequence is TGTGCCTGGACAGGGGATCTTAGCTACCTCTCTGGAAACACCATATATTTT.

The J gene is TRBJ1-5, the V gene TRBV30; 7 positions match TRBD1. The CDR3 runs to 16 residues. V lost 4 bases, J lost 4 bases, and 13 bases stayed unmatched. CDR1 GTSNPN and CDR2 SVGIG come from the germline V gene (reference sequence). Here the CDR3 DNA reads TGTGCCTGGACCGCTCCCCCAGGGGGGTGGAATCAGCCCCAGCATTTT. Protein product: CAWTAPPGGWNQPQHF.